Below are 8 T cell receptor beta chains sequenced from a single sample in a study of blood T cell repertoires in COVID-19. Here immunoSEQ multiplex PCR was the method, and the copy in TCRdb shows in-frame clones only, minus some. Among a few hundred thousand clones listed, 82% were seen once. Source material: PBMCs or T cells enriched from blood (not recorded which). These receptors originate from a woman in her sixties who had recovered from COVID-19.

This CDR3 is CASSPFRDNNQPQHF. CDR3 coding DNA: TGTGCCAGCTCACCATTCCGGGACAACAATCAGCCCCAGCATTTT. The rearrangement joins TRBV18 to TRBJ1-5, with TRBD1 as a possible D gene (6 bases). V lost 2 bases and J 3 bases, leaving 11 bases between the germline ends. The germline gives CDR1 KGHSH, CDR2 LQKENI. CDR3 size: 15 residues.

This chain joins TRBV2 and TRBJ2-2; TRBD2 is a possible D gene (6 bases). The CDR3 is 15 amino acids. The V gene's germline CDR1 is SNHLY and CDR2 FYNNEI. Trimming pared 7 bases from V and 0 bases from J, leaving 12 bases between. CDR3 region: CASTQWRANTGELFF. CDR3 coding DNA: TGTGCCAGCACCCAGTGGAGGGCGAACACCGGGGAGCTGTTTTTT. The full variable domain, rest sourced from reference TRBV2 and TRBJ2-2, is EPEVTQTPSHQVTQMGQEVILRCVPISNHLYFYWYRQILGQKVEFLVSFYNNEISEKSEIFDDQFSVERPDGSNFTLKIRSTKLEDSAMYFCASTQWRANTGELFFGEGSRLTVL.

The rearrangement joins TRBV27 to TRBJ1-1; perhaps TRBD1 as D (5 bases). This CDR3 comprises 16 residues. V lost 2 bases to trimming and J lost 4 bases, with 17 bases between them. From germline, CDR1 is MNHEY and CDR2 SMNVEV (reference sequence). This CDR3 reads CASSLMMFGRGTEAFF. CDR3 DNA: TGTGCCAGCAGTTTAATGATGTTTGGGAGGGGCACTGAAGCTTTCTTT.

The V call is TRBV19, the J call TRBJ2-7; TRBD1 matches 8 bases. The V gene's germline CDR1 is LNHDA and CDR2 SQIVND (reference sequence). Trimming took 3 bases from V and 3 from J; bases not matched to a gene: 7. The CDR3 sequence is 15 residues long. This CDR3 is CASSIFGQGGYEQYF. Here the CDR3 DNA reads TGTGCCAGTAGTATCTTTGGACAGGGAGGCTACGAGCAGTACTTC.

In this sample, this clone turned up once. The V and J genes are TRBV23-1 and TRBJ1-6; no firm D call. TRBV23-1 carries the ORF label, with uncertain function. V lost 3 bases and J 4 bases, leaving 13 bases between the germline ends. CDR3 size: 16 residues. CDR3: CASSQGRKVYNSPLHF. In DNA, the CDR3 is TGCGCCAGCAGTCAGGGCAGGAAAGTTTATAATTCACCCCTCCACTTT.

The chain has TRBV27 and TRBJ2-7; tentative D call: TRBD2 (5 bases). CDR3 length: 16 residues. Per germline, CDR1 MNHEY and CDR2 SMNVEV (reference sequence). The V and J ends lost 5 bases and 1 base respectively, with 18 bases between them. The chain's CDR3 is CASSALPAAASYEQYF. The DNA of the CDR3 is TGTGCCAGCAGTGCCCTCCCAGCAGCGGCGTCCTACGAGCAGTACTTC.

This chain connects TRBV4-2 to TRBJ2-3; TRBD2 matches 8 bases. The trim removed 3 bases at V and 4 bases at J, leaving 6 bases unmatched. Germline V gene lookup returns CDR1 LGHNA and CDR2 YNFKEQ. There are 15 residues in the CDR3. The CDR3 protein is CASSQSGSMSDTQYF. The CDR3 coding sequence is TGTGCCAGCAGCCAGAGCGGGAGTATGTCAGATACGCAGTATTTT.

CDR3 in amino acids: CASSSSLANYGYTF. For the CDR3, the DNA is TGTGCCAGCAGCTCTTCTTTAGCTAACTATGGCTACACCTTC. The chain combines TRBV5-8 with TRBJ1-2, with D unclear. The CDR3 spans 14 residues. The V end lost 3 bases, the J end lost 0 bases, and 9 bases lay between the germline ends. Germline CDR1 SGHTS, CDR2 YDEGEE.